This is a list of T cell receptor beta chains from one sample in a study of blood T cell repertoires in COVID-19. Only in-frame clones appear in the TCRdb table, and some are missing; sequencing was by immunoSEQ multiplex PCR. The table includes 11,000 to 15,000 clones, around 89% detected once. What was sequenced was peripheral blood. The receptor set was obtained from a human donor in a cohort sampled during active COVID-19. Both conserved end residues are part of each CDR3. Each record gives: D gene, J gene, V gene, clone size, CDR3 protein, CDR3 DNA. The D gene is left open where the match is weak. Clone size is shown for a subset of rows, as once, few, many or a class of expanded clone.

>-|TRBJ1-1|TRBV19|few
CASSPLVSLNQLNTEAFF
TGTGCCAGTAGTCCCCTAGTATCCCTAAATCAATTGAACACTGAAGCTTTCTTT
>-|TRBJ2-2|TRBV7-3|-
CASSLTPDIPTGELFF
TGTGCCAGCAGCTTAACGCCGGACATCCCCACCGGGGAGCTGTTTTTT
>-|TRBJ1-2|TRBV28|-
CASSPPNYGYTF
TGTGCCAGCAGCCCTCCGAACTATGGCTACACCTTC
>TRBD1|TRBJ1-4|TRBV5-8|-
CASSPRTGFEKLFF
TGTGCCAGCAGCCCTAGGACAGGGTTCGAAAAACTGTTTTTT
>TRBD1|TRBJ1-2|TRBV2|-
CASTVDRAAGYTF
TGTGCCAGCACAGTGGACAGGGCGGCTGGCTACACCTTC
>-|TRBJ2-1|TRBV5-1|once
CASSFGARGRLDNEQFF
TGCGCCAGCAGCTTCGGAGCCAGGGGCAGGTTAGACAATGAGCAGTTCTTC
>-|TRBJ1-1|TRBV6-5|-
CASRTGLITEAFF
TGTGCCAGCAGAACCGGACTCATCACTGAAGCTTTCTTT
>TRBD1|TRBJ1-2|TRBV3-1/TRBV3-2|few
CASSHDGQASGYTF
TGTGCCAGCAGCCATGACGGACAGGCCTCAGGCTACACCTTC
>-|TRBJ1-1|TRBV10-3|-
CAISEFEVASGTEAFF
TGTGCCATCAGTGAGTTCGAAGTGGCCTCGGGGACTGAAGCTTTCTTT
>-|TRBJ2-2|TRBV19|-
CASSRQVTVALFF
TGTGCCAGTAGTCGACAGGTGACAGTGGCGCTGTTTTTT
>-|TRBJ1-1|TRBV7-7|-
CASSQQVNTEAFF
TGTGCCAGCAGCCAACAAGTGAACACTGAAGCTTTCTTT
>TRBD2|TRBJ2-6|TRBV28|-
CASSFLAGSSGANVLTF
TGTGCCAGCAGTTTTCTAGCGGGGAGCTCTGGGGCCAACGTCCTGACTTTC
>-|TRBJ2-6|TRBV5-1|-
CASSLGHHSGANVLTF
TGCGCCAGCAGCCTGGGACACCACTCTGGGGCCAACGTCCTGACTTTC
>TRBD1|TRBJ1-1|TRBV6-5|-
CASSYPFIRGAFF
TGTGCCAGCAGTTACCCTTTTATCAGGGGGGCTTTCTTT
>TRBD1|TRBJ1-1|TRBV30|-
CASSTGGTEAFF
TGTGCCTCTTCGACAGGGGGCACTGAAGCTTTCTTT
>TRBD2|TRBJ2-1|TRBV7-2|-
CASSIVGLVHNEQFF
TGTGCCAGCAGCATTGTGGGACTAGTCCACAATGAGCAGTTCTTC
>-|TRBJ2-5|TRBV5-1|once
CASSPQLTGRETQYF
TGCGCCAGTTCGCCCCAGTTGACGGGGAGAGAGACCCAGTACTTC
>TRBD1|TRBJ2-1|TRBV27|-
CASTLQWRTGAGNEQFF
TGTGCCAGCACTTTACAGTGGCGGACAGGGGCGGGCAATGAGCAGTTCTTC
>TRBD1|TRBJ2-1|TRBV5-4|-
CASSLTTGSYNEQFF
TGTGCCAGCAGCTTAACGACAGGGTCCTACAATGAGCAGTTCTTC
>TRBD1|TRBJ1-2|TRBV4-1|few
CASSQEGQLYGYTF
TGCGCCAGCAGCCAAGAGGGACAGCTCTATGGCTACACCTTC
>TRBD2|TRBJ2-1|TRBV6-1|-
CASSEGSGVDEQFF
TGTGCCAGCAGTGAAGGGAGCGGGGTAGACGAGCAGTTCTTC
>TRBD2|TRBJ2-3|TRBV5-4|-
CASSSGLAASTDTQYF
TGTGCCAGCAGCTCAGGACTAGCAGCTAGCACAGATACGCAGTATTTT
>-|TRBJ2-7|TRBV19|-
CASSIDRRYEQYF
TGTGCCAGTAGTATAGACAGGCGCTACGAGCAGTACTTC
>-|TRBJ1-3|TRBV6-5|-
CASSYSRSSTGNTIYF
TGTGCCAGCAGTTACTCGAGGTCCAGTACCGGAAACACCATATATTTT
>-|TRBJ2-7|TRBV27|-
CASSRPQGIEQYF
TGTGCCAGCAGTCGTCCACAGGGAATCGAGCAGTACTTC
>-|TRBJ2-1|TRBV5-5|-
CASSLGGEYNEQFF
TGTGCCAGCAGCTTGGGGGGAGAATACAATGAGCAGTTCTTC
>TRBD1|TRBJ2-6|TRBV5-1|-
CASSLLQGASSGANVLTF
TGCGCCAGCAGCTTGTTGCAGGGGGCCAGCTCTGGGGCCAACGTCCTGACTTTC
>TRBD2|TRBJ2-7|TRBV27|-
CASSLYPAGVSGRASYEQYF
TGTGCCAGCAGTTTATACCCCGCAGGGGTGTCCGGGAGGGCCTCCTACGAGCAGTACTTC
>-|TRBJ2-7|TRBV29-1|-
CSVSTESYEQYF
TGCAGCGTTTCGACAGAATCCTACGAGCAGTACTTC
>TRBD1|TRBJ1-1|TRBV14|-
CASSQRTGRNTEAFF
TGTGCCAGCAGCCAACGGACAGGGCGGAACACTGAAGCTTTCTTT
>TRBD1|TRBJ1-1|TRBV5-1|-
CASSLTGADTEAFF
TGCGCCAGCAGCTTGACAGGGGCGGACACTGAAGCTTTCTTT
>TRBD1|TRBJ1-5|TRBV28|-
CASTRPGTGGKPQHF
TGTGCCAGCACTCGCCCCGGGACAGGGGGCAAGCCCCAGCATTTT
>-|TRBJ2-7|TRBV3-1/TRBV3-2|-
CASSLTEVSYEQYF
TGTGCCAGCAGCCTAACTGAAGTCTCCTACGAGCAGTACTTC
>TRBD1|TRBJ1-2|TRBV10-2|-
CASSVTGESYGYTF
TGCGCCAGCAGTGTGACAGGGGAGTCCTATGGCTACACCTTC
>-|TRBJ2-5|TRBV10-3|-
CAISSGAQETQYF
TGTGCCATAAGCTCTGGGGCTCAAGAGACCCAGTACTTC
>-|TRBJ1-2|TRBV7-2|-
CASSLARGGRGYTF
TGTGCCAGCAGCTTAGCGAGGGGGGGTCGTGGCTACACCTTC
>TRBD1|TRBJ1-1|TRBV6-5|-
CASTPGTGNEAFF
TGTGCCAGCACTCCCGGGACAGGGAATGAAGCTTTCTTT
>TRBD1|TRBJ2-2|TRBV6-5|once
CASKFGTGISGELFF
TGTGCCAGCAAATTCGGGACAGGGATATCCGGGGAGCTGTTTTTT
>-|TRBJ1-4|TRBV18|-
CASSPPGEGNEKLFF
TGTGCCAGCTCACCCCCCGGGGAGGGAAATGAAAAACTGTTTTTT
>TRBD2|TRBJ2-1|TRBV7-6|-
CASSLSGGSYNEQFF
TGTGCCAGCAGCTTGTCGGGAGGATCCTACAATGAGCAGTTCTTC
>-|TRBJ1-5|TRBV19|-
CASSIVADSNQPQHF
TGTGCCAGTAGTATAGTGGCAGATAGCAATCAGCCCCAGCATTTT
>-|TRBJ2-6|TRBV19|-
CASGQGQSGGANVLTF
TGTGCCTCCGGGCAGGGTCAATCAGGGGGGGCCAACGTCCTGACTTTC
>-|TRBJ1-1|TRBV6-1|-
CASSEFPDRNTEAFF
TGTGCCAGCAGTGAATTCCCAGACAGGAACACTGAAGCTTTCTTT
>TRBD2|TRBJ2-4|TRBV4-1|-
CASSQEIPNLGLAGVNIQYF
TGCGCCAGCAGCCAAGAAATCCCGAACCTCGGACTAGCGGGGGTGAACATTCAGTACTTC
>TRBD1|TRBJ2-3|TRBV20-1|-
CSASNRDRGTDTQYF
TGCAGTGCTAGTAACCGGGACAGGGGCACAGATACGCAGTATTTT
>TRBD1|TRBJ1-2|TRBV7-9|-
CASSFLGTGFVYGYTF
TGTGCCAGCAGCTTCCTTGGGACAGGATTTGTCTATGGCTACACCTTC
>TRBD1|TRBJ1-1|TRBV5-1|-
CASSSPDRVGTEAFF
TGCGCCAGCAGTAGCCCTGACAGGGTGGGCACTGAAGCTTTCTTT
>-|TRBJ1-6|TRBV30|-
CAWSGGSSYNSPLHF
TGTGCCTGGAGTGGTGGGAGCTCCTATAATTCACCCCTCCACTTT
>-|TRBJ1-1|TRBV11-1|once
CASSLYNTNTEAFF
TGTGCCAGCAGCTTATACAACACGAACACTGAAGCTTTCTTT
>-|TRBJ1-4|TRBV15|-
CATSRDRVGGGEKLFF
TGTGCCACCAGCAGAGATCGGGTCGGAGGAGGGGAAAAACTGTTTTTT
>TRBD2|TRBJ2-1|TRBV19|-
CASQLAGYFGEQFF
TGTGCCAGTCAGTTAGCGGGATATTTCGGTGAGCAGTTCTTC
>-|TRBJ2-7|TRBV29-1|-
CSASRGYSYEQYF
TGCAGCGCTAGTCGGGGTTACTCCTACGAGCAGTACTTC
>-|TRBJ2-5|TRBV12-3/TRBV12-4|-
CASSPSVQETQYF
TGTGCCAGCAGTCCTAGCGTACAAGAGACCCAGTACTTC
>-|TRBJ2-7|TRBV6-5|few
CASSMGQGVEQYF
TGTGCCAGCAGTATGGGGCAGGGCGTCGAGCAGTACTTC
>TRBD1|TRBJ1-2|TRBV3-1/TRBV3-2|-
CASSLPGTGIDGYTF
TGTGCCAGCAGCCTTCCCGGGACAGGGATCGATGGCTACACCTTC